The clone carrying this T cell receptor beta chain appeared many times. The record originates from a study of T cells in Graves' hyperthyroidism and ophthalmopathy. The overall study: At initial diagnosis, before any treatment had begun, peripheral blood was obtained.

Germline V gene sequence: CDR1 MDHEN, CDR2 SYDVKM. V lost 5 bases and J lost 12, with 20 bases in between. The CDR3 has 14 amino acids. Amplified regions were TCR beta CDR3 sequences from RNA transcripts. Carried out on the TCR CDR3, a first-round RT-PCR used the HTBI primer set. TCRdb ran MiXCR on the multiplex PCR reads and lists one entry per CDR3 protein. Of around 620,000 distinct CDR3 sequences in the sample, about 14% were seen once. Sequencing was carried out using blood. This chain links TRBV28 with TRBJ2-1, with D hard to call. The TCR comes from a woman aged 18-30 years with Graves' ophthalmopathy. CDR3 sequence (DNA): TGTGCCAGCAGTCCCCCCCGAGGCAGAAAAGGGCAGTTCTTC. Translating gives CASSPPRGRKGQFF.